This passage covers 20 T cell receptor beta chains from one sample sequenced in a study of chemoradiotherapy in HPV16-positive cancers. Assay used: immunoSEQ multiplex PCR; TCRdb lists only in-frame clones, some missing. The table shows roughly 16,000 clones, with 90% to 95% occurring only once. The material sequenced was blood, taken from a patient who underwent chemoradiotherapy. The receptors originated from a human donor with HPV-associated anogenital cancer.

The chain uses TRBV25-1 and TRBJ2-2, with TRBD2 identical over 13 bases. The CDR3 runs 16 residues. J gave up 7 bases and V 6 bases, and 8 bases lay outside the gene matches. The germline CDR1 and CDR2 sequences are MGHDK and SYGVNS. The CDR3 DNA reads as TGTGCCAGCAGCATACTAGCGGGGGGGAGCGGCGGGGAGCTGTTTTTT. Protein sequence: CASSILAGGSGGELFF.

This clone was picked up one time. This chain links TRBV7-9 with TRBJ1-4; weak D call: TRBD1 (5 bases). The V gene lost 4 bases and the J gene lost 2 bases, with 11 bases spanning the gap. The germline V gene has CDR1 SEHNR and CDR2 FQNEAQ (reference sequence). The CDR3 is made up of 15 amino acids. The CDR3 reads CASSYSGFTNEKLFF. CDR3 DNA: TGTGCCAGCAGCTACTCAGGGTTCACTAATGAAAAACTGTTTTTT.

CDR3 residues: CASSFIGTLGELFF. CDR3 bases: TGTGCCAGCAGCTTTATCGGGACTTTGGGGGAGCTGTTTTTT. The V and J genes are TRBV7-8 and TRBJ2-2, with TRBD2 as a possible D gene (6 bases). The CDR3 runs to 14 residues. The germline V and J ends were trimmed by 3 bases and 8 bases, with 13 bases remaining between them. CDR1 is SGHVS and CDR2 is FQNEAQ in the germline V gene.

V and J are TRBV2 and TRBJ1-5, with TRBD1 identical over 11 bases. V was pared by 7 bases and J by 6 bases, with 2 bases of the junction left unmatched. This CDR3 comprises 13 residues. The germline gives CDR1 SNHLY, CDR2 FYNNEI. CDR3 sequence (DNA): TGTGCCAGCACCGGGACAGGGGGTCAGCCCCAGCATTTT. It is translated as CASTGTGGQPQHF.

This clone has only one observation. J is TRBJ1-5 and V is TRBV23-1; perhaps TRBD1 as D (6 bases). TRBV23-1 is an open reading frame, and its role is uncertain. Trimming removed 0 bases from V and 4 bases from J, with 13 bases in between. The CDR3 consists of 16 residues. The CDR3 bases are TGCGCCAGCAGTCAATCGAACAGGGTTGGTAATCAGCCCCAGCATTTT. Its protein is CASSQSNRVGNQPQHF.

The chain recombines TRBV19 with TRBJ1-4, with 7 bases fitting TRBD1. V was pared by 2 bases and J by 8 bases, with 8 bases of the junction left unmatched. Germline CDR1 reads LNHDA; CDR2 reads SQIVND (reference sequence). The CDR3 loop spans 15 amino acids. The CDR3 region has the DNA TGTGCCAGTAGTATATCCGACAGGGTTCCGGAAAAACTGTTTTTT. Residues: CASSISDRVPEKLFF.

This sequence joins TRBV6-1 and TRBJ2-7, with TRBD1 matching over 9 bases. V lost 5 bases to trimming and J lost 5 bases; unmatched junction nucleotides: 7. Germline CDR1 is MNHNS and CDR2 is SASEGT. The CDR3 contains 14 residues. The CDR3 loop reads CASSFRTGENEQYV. CDR3 DNA: TGTGCCAGCAGTTTTCGGACAGGGGAGAACGAGCAGTACGTC.

The chain employs TRBV19 and TRBJ2-3, with 7 bases identical to TRBD1. CDR1 is LNHDA and CDR2 is SQIVND in the germline V gene (reference sequence). This CDR3 is 15 amino acids long. J lost 2 bases, V lost 2 bases, and 4 bases had no gene match. The CDR3 reads CASSIQGVHTDTQYF. DNA for the CDR3: TGTGCCAGTAGTATACAGGGGGTACACACAGATACGCAGTATTTT.

This chain connects TRBV5-4 to TRBJ2-5; TRBD2 is a possible D gene (6 bases). The CDR3 extends over 14 amino acids. Trimming took 2 bases from V and 2 from J, leaving 10 bases between them. Germline CDR1 and CDR2: SGHNT and YYREEE (reference sequence). The CDR3: CASSFSGSQETQYF. DNA of the CDR3: TGTGCCAGCAGCTTTAGCGGTTCACAAGAGACCCAGTACTTC.

This CDR3 is CASSSWSPSYEQYV. In DNA, the CDR3 is TGTGCCAGCAGCTCATGGAGTCCTAGCTACGAGCAGTACGTC. This chain joins TRBV7-2 and TRBJ2-7; D is uncertain. In germline, CDR1 is SGHTA, CDR2 FQGNSA. The CDR3 loop spans 14 amino acids. V gave up 4 bases and J gave up 3 bases, with 13 bases separating them.

The J gene is TRBJ2-5, the V gene TRBV30; 10 bases are a match to TRBD2. Germline V lookup: CDR1 GTSNPN, CDR2 SVGIG (reference sequence). The V gene end was trimmed by 0 bases and the J gene end by 7 bases; junction bases not matched to a gene: 5. The CDR3 runs to 14 residues. The CDR3 nucleotides read TGTGCCTGGAGTGTATCTAGCGGGGGTGGGACCCAGTACTTC. Encoded protein: CAWSVSSGGGTQYF.

The chain has TRBV5-5 and TRBJ1-1; no clear D. The V end was cut by 2 bases, the J end by 3 bases, with 11 bases between. The germline V gene encodes CDR1 SGHKS and CDR2 YYEKEE (reference sequence). The CDR3 length is 14 residues. The CDR3: CASSLMDGDTEAFF. CDR3 in DNA: TGTGCCAGCAGCTTAATGGATGGGGACACTGAAGCTTTCTTT.

V gene TRBV2 combines with J gene TRBJ1-5, with 7 bases that match TRBD1. Germline CDR1 SNHLY, CDR2 FYNNEI. The V and J ends lost 8 bases and 8 bases, in that order; junction bases with no gene match: 15. This CDR3 is 15 amino acids long. The CDR3 DNA is TGTGCCAGCGGTGGGGACACAGGGGCAAGAGAGCCCCAGCATTTT. Its protein product is CASGGDTGAREPQHF.

This clone was found once. The chain has TRBV18 and TRBJ2-5, with a weak D call TRBD2 (5 bases). The CDR3 runs to 15 residues. The V end lost 4 bases, the J end lost 2 bases, and 14 bases lay between the germline ends. Germline CDR1 reads KGHSH; CDR2 reads LQKENI. The CDR3 reads CASSLSGSQQETQYF. The CDR3 DNA follows: TGTGCCAGCTCACTTTCTGGGAGCCAGCAAGAGACCCAGTACTTC.

The chain employs TRBV2 and TRBJ2-3; D not certain. V lost 9 bases and J lost 0, with 10 bases in between. The length of the CDR3 is 13 residues. Germline lookup yields CDR1 SNHLY and CDR2 FYNNEI. CDR3 nucleotides: TGTGCCAGAAAAAACTCTAGCACAGATACGCAGTATTTT. It yields the protein CARKNSSTDTQYF. Variable domain in full (rest from reference TRBV2 and TRBJ2-3): EPEVTQTPSHQVTQMGQEVILRCVPISNHLYFYWYRQILGQKVEFLVSFYNNEISEKSEIFDDQFSVERPDGSNFTLKIRSTKLEDSAMYFCARKNSSTDTQYFGPGTRLTVL.

The chain couples TRBV15 to TRBJ1-2, with 8 bases that match TRBD1. Germline CDR1 and CDR2: LNHNV and YYDKDF (reference sequence). V gave up 0 bases and J gave up 2 bases; unmatched junction bases: 8. This CDR3 comprises 17 residues. For the CDR3, the DNA is TGTGCCACCAGCAGAGAGCGGGCAGGGGGCTTAAACTATGGCTACACCTTC. Translation: CATSRERAGGLNYGYTF.

The chain couples TRBV5-1 to TRBJ1-4; 7 nucleotides align to TRBD1. The CDR3 runs to 14 residues. V was clipped by 3 bases and J by 7 bases; unmatched bases: 6. Germline CDR1 SGHRS, CDR2 YFSETQ. The CDR3 region is CASSSTGWGEKLFF. CDR3 DNA: TGCGCCAGCAGCTCGACAGGGTGGGGTGAAAAACTGTTTTTT.

The rearrangement uses TRBV9 and TRBJ2-3, with D perhaps TRBD1 (5 bases). The germline CDR1 and CDR2 sequences are SGDLS and YYNGEE. Trimming removed 1 base at V and 4 bases at J, with 10 bases between. This CDR3 spans 14 amino acids. Written as DNA, the CDR3 is TGTGCCAGCAGCGTAATAGCAGGGTCAGATACGCAGTATTTT. It encodes CASSVIAGSDTQYF.

A single count supports this clone. The gene calls are TRBV27 and TRBJ2-1, with 9 bases matching TRBD1. The germline V gene encodes CDR1 MNHEY and CDR2 SMNVEV (reference sequence). This CDR3 contains 16 residues. The V segment lost 5 bases and the J segment 3 bases; nucleotides outside the gene matches: 8. CDR3 nucleotide sequence: TGTGCCAGCAGTCTCCCATCGGACAGGGGCTACAATGAGCAGTTCTTC. It specifies CASSLPSDRGYNEQFF.

In DNA form, the CDR3 reads TGTGCCAGCAGCTTAAAAGTCGGCGGTAACACTGAAGCTTTCTTT. This translates into CASSLKVGGNTEAFF. This chain uses TRBV11-2 with TRBJ1-1; D is ambiguous. The CDR3 consists of 15 residues. Looked up from germline, CDR1 is SGHAT and CDR2 is FQNNGV. Trimming left V 2 bases short and J 2 bases short, with 12 bases between.